The 24 T cell receptor beta chains below were found in one sample sequenced in a study of post-analysis software for immune sequencing data. Tagging with unique molecular identifiers was a feature of the TCR beta cDNA libraries. TCRdb itself ran the PCR reads through MiXCR, one entry per CDR3 protein. This sample has 380,000 or so distinct CDR3 sequences, with roughly 35% found just once. The antigens these receptors bind are not known. Study-wide points: Four or five TRBV segments (TRBV5-6, TRBV5-1 and TRBV20-1 among them) occurred more frequently in patients than in controls.

The sequencing input was blood. The receptors come from a girl between 5 and 17 years old with multiple sclerosis.

A few counts support this clonotype. CDR3 region: CSVEDPRGRETEAFF. The CDR3 nucleotides read TGCAGCGTTGAAGATCCCCGGGGGAGGGAAACTGAAGCTTTCTTT. The V and J genes are TRBV29-1 and TRBJ1-1; the D gene is possibly TRBD1 (5 bases). The V gene lost 0 bases and the J gene lost 5 bases, with 16 bases spanning the gap. CDR1 and CDR2 from the germline V gene are SQVTM and ANQGSEA. The CDR3 loop spans 15 amino acids.

This clonotype was detected a few times. The chain recombines TRBV4-1 with TRBJ2-2; 10 bases are shared with TRBD2. The germline V gene has CDR1 MGHRA and CDR2 YSYEKL. Unmatched junction bases numbered 20, after V lost 7 bases and J lost 9 bases. The CDR3 sequence is 18 residues long. The CDR3 nucleotides read TGCGCCAGCAAGGTTTTGAGCGGGGGGGTCCTCGAACACCGGGAGCTGTTTTTT. As protein: CASKVLSGGVLEHRELFF.

In its sample, this clonotype was seen a few times. The chain combines TRBV4-3 with TRBJ2-3; TRBD2 matches 8 bases. This CDR3 contains 17 residues. V lost 0 bases and J lost 3; bases outside the gene matches: 8. CDR1 is LGHNA, CDR2 YSLEER, per germline. CDR3 nucleotides: TGCGCCAGCAGCCAAGACCGGGGAGCGGGGGATACAGATACGCAGTATTTT. It codes for CASSQDRGAGDTDTQYF.

This chain connects TRBV5-1 to TRBJ2-6; D is unclear. Trimming left V 4 bases short and J 5 bases short, with 7 bases between. Germline CDR1 is SGHRS and CDR2 is YFSETQ. This CDR3 spans 13 amino acids. CDR3 protein: CASSPDRANVLTF. The CDR3 DNA follows: TGCGCCAGCAGCCCAGACAGGGCCAACGTCCTGACTTTC.

This clonotype was observed a handful of times. This chain uses TRBV27 with TRBJ2-1; the match to TRBD2 covers 9 bases. Germline loops: CDR1 MNHEY, CDR2 SMNVEV (reference sequence). The CDR3 is 15 residues long. J gave up 9 bases and V 4 bases, and 10 bases lay outside the gene matches. The CDR3 region is CASSSNSGGHLEQFF. The CDR3 nucleotides read TGTGCCAGCAGTTCTAATAGCGGGGGACACCTTGAGCAGTTCTTC.

The V and J genes are TRBV12-3 or TRBV12-4 and TRBJ1-4; 8 nucleotides line up with TRBD1. This CDR3 has 13 residues. Losses at the gene ends were 5 bases for V and 8 bases for J; bases not matched to a gene: 4. CDR3 loop: CASSPGQGEKLFF. CDR3 nucleotide sequence: TGTGCCAGCAGTCCAGGACAGGGCGAAAAACTGTTTTTT.

V usage is TRBV29-1 and J usage is TRBJ2-5; TRBD2 matches 11 bases. Germline assignment: CDR1 SQVTM and CDR2 ANQGSEA. The length of the CDR3 is 15 residues. V shed 5 bases and J 4 bases; nucleotides not matched to a gene: 9. The CDR3 spells CSVLLASGGLETQYF. The CDR3, as DNA: TGCAGCGTTCTCCTGGCTAGCGGGGGGCTAGAGACCCAGTACTTC.

The rearrangement links TRBV2 to TRBJ1-5; 7 nucleotides match TRBD1. The V gene's germline CDR1 is SNHLY and CDR2 FYNNEI. The V gene end was trimmed by 2 bases and the J gene end by 4 bases; junction bases not matched to a gene: 5. This CDR3 is 15 amino acids long. The CDR3 is CASSERDSSNQPQHF. CDR3 DNA sequence: TGTGCCAGCAGTGAAAGGGACAGCTCAAATCAGCCCCAGCATTTT.

This clonotype has only a few counts. This chain connects TRBV10-3 to TRBJ2-5, with TRBD1 identical over 7 bases. The DNA end lines up better with TRBJ2-7; the J call may be wrong. Germline V gives CDR1 ENHRY, CDR2 SYGVKD. The CDR3 consists of 14 residues. The CDR3 DNA reads TGTGCCATCAGTGAGTCGACAGGGTTGGCCGAGCAGTACTTC. Translating gives CAISESTGLAEQYF.

The V and J genes are TRBV20-1 and TRBJ2-1; no clear D. Germline CDR1 and CDR2: DFQATT and SNEGSKA (reference sequence). V shed 1 base and J shed 4 bases, with 5 bases lying between them. There are 12 residues in the CDR3. The CDR3 reads CSARGVYNEQFF. CDR3 in DNA: TGCAGTGCTAGAGGAGTTTACAATGAGCAGTTCTTC.

This clonotype was detected a few times. V and J are TRBV6-1 and TRBJ2-3; 8 bases line up with TRBD2. Germline V gene lookup returns CDR1 MNHNS and CDR2 SASEGT. CDR3 length: 17 amino acids. With 0 bases clipped from V and 4 bases from J, the junction kept 9 bases outside the gene matches. CDR3 amino acids: CASSEAQWERGSDTQYF. The CDR3, as DNA: TGTGCCAGCAGTGAAGCGCAGTGGGAGCGGGGGTCAGATACGCAGTATTTT.

The rearrangement uses TRBV12-3 or TRBV12-4 and TRBJ1-6, with D perhaps TRBD1 (6 bases). Between the trimmed V and J ends, which lost 6 bases and 9 bases, there was a span of 18 bases. This CDR3 comprises 15 residues. In nucleotides, the CDR3 is TGTGCCAGCAGCCTGGGGGCCGAGGAGGGTTCACCCCTCCACTTT. It specifies CASSLGAEEGSPLHF.

A single count supports this clonotype. This chain connects TRBV20-1 to TRBJ2-2; D is ambiguous. The CDR3 loop spans 14 amino acids. Trimming removed 6 bases at V and 0 bases at J, with 11 bases between. Per the germline V gene, CDR1 is DFQATT and CDR2 is SNEGSKA (reference sequence). CDR3 nucleotide sequence: TGCAGTGCCATCCCCCTCGCGAACACCGGGGAGCTGTTTTTT. It is translated as CSAIPLANTGELFF.

This clonotype has more than one count but fewer than ten. The J gene is TRBJ2-5, the V gene TRBV4-2; 13 bases agree with TRBD2. After removal of 0 bases from V and 0 bases from J, the junction contained 4 bases not matched to a gene. Germline assignment: CDR1 LGHNA and CDR2 YNFKEQ. This CDR3 comprises 18 residues. The CDR3: CASSQEELAGGYQETQYF. The CDR3 DNA reads TGTGCCAGCAGCCAAGAAGAACTAGCGGGGGGGTACCAAGAGACCCAGTACTTC.

This rearrangement joins TRBV12-3 or TRBV12-4 to TRBJ1-1; possible D gene TRBD1, 6 bases. V lost 6 bases, J lost 7 bases, and 21 bases lay in between. This CDR3 comprises 15 residues. The CDR3 reads CASSPGLGRQVEAFF. In nucleotides, the CDR3 is TGTGCCAGCAGCCCCGGACTAGGGAGACAGGTTGAAGCTTTCTTT.

The table lists this clonotype with a few counts. This chain joins TRBV24-1 and TRBJ2-7, with TRBD2 matching 7 bases. The J call is uncertain, as TRBJ2-5 better fits the DNA end. Per the germline V gene, CDR1 is KGHDR and CDR2 is SFDVKD. CDR3 length: 17 residues. The CDR3 DNA reads TGTGCCACCAGTGATTCCCCTCCCGCTAGCGGCCAAGAGACCCAGTACTTC. It specifies CATSDSPPASGQETQYF.

The rearrangement links TRBV9 to TRBJ2-1; TRBD1 matches at 7 bases. V lost 2 bases, J lost 3 bases, and 2 bases stayed unmatched. Germline V lookup: CDR1 SGDLS, CDR2 YYNGEE. This CDR3 spans 14 amino acids. CDR3 loop: CASSVGTVYNEQFF. The CDR3 nucleotides are TGTGCCAGCAGCGTTGGGACAGTCTACAATGAGCAGTTCTTC.

The J gene is TRBJ2-5, the V gene TRBV9; D gene ambiguous. The germline V and J ends were trimmed by 0 bases and 5 bases, with 11 bases remaining between them. The CDR3 extends over 14 amino acids. The germline gives CDR1 SGDLS, CDR2 YYNGEE. In DNA form, the CDR3 reads TGTGCCAGCAGCGTAGGGCTTCTCAAGGAGACCCAGTACTTC. Translation gives CASSVGLLKETQYF.

The chain combines TRBV12-3 or TRBV12-4 with TRBJ2-7, with TRBD1 matching over 9 bases. After removal of 4 bases from V and 10 bases from J, the junction contained 14 bases not matched to a gene. The CDR3 is 15 residues long. The CDR3: CASSSGTGRTPAQYF. DNA of the CDR3: TGTGCCAGCAGTTCGGGGACAGGGAGAACCCCTGCCCAGTACTTC.

The V and J genes are TRBV7-3 and TRBJ2-6, with no clear D. The germline gives CDR1 SGHTA, CDR2 FQGTGA. The CDR3 spans 15 residues. Trimming shortened V by 5 bases and J by 1 base, and 9 bases separated the two germline ends. The CDR3 DNA reads as TGTGCCAGCAGCCCCCAGTCATCTGGGGCCAACGTCCTGACTTTC. Amino acid sequence: CASSPQSSGANVLTF.

This sequence joins TRBV12-3 or TRBV12-4 and TRBJ2-1, with 9 positions matching TRBD1. The ends lost 5 bases at V and 6 bases at J; junction bases unmatched: 5. The CDR3 consists of 14 residues. The CDR3 here is CASSRTGEGNEQFF. The CDR3 nucleotides read TGTGCCAGCAGTAGGACAGGGGAAGGCAATGAGCAGTTCTTC.

Concerning this clonotype: At one boundary the junction diverges from the germline segment, which might be a read error. This sequence joins TRBV7-7 and TRBJ2-5; TRBD2 agrees at 10 bases. Germline CDR1 is SSHAT and CDR2 is FNYEAQ (reference sequence). This CDR3 is built from 14 residues. The CDR3 DNA reads TGTGCTAGCAGCCAGAGCGGGGGGGTAGAGACCCAGTACTTC. This encodes CASSQSGGVETQYF.

The J gene is TRBJ2-2, the V gene TRBV6-6; 7 nucleotides line up with TRBD1. Germline-derived CDR1 and CDR2 are MNHNY and SVGAGI (reference sequence). V lost 1 base to trimming and J lost 3 bases; unmatched junction nucleotides: 2. The CDR3 is made up of 15 amino acids. The CDR3 loop reads CASSYFQGDTGELFF. CDR3 coding DNA: TGTGCCAGCAGTTACTTCCAGGGGGACACCGGGGAGCTGTTTTTT.

This chain links TRBV7-9 with TRBJ1-2; possible D gene TRBD1, 6 bases. The CDR3 spans 17 residues. CDR1 is SEHNR and CDR2 is FQNEAQ in the germline V gene (reference sequence). Trimming removed 5 bases at V and 2 bases at J, with 21 bases between. The CDR3 DNA sequence: TGTGCCAGCAGCCCCTCTGGCTCAGGGGAATCCAACTATGGCTACACCTTC. Protein product: CASSPSGSGESNYGYTF.